This entry describes one T cell receptor (beta chain). The sample comes from a study of identifying expanded T cells in peripheral blood. No infections or other immune events were documented during collection. TCRdb keeps only in-frame clones here, not all; method: immunoSEQ multiplex PCR. The data contain about 90,000 clones, roughly 88% of them singletons. The sequenced sample was blood. This receptor was obtained from a person between 18 and 70 years old in good health.

The CDR3 is CASTRDRGPNEQFF. CDR3 nucleotides: TGTGCCAGCACCCGGGACAGGGGGCCCAATGAGCAGTTCTTC. The V gene is TRBV2, the J gene TRBJ2-1; 12 bases match TRBD1. The germline gives CDR1 SNHLY, CDR2 FYNNEI. V shed 7 bases, J shed 6 bases, and the junction held 4 bases outside the gene matches. The CDR3 length is 14 residues.